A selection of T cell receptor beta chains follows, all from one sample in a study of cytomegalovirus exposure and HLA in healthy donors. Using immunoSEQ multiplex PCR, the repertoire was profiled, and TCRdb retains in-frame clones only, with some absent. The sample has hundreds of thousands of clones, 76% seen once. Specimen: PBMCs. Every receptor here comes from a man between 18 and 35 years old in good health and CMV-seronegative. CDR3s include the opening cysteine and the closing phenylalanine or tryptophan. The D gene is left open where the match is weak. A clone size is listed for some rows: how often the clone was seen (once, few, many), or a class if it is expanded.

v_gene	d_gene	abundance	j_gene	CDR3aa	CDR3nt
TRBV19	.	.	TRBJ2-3	CASSGQGRSTDTQYF	TGTGCCAGTAGTGGGCAGGGGCGAAGCACAGATACGCAGTATTTT
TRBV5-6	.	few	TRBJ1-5	CASSLVGDKGDQPQHF	TGTGCCAGCAGCTTGGTCGGGGATAAGGGCGATCAGCCCCAGCATTTT
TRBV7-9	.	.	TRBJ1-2	CASSFDRLDGYTF	TGTGCCAGCAGCTTCGACAGGTTGGATGGCTACACCTTC
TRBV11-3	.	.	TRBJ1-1	CASSLGAGLNTEAFF	TGTGCCAGCAGCTTAGGGGCAGGGTTGAACACTGAAGCTTTCTTT
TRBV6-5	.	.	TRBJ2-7	CASSSYRVGAYEQYF	TGTGCCAGCAGCAGTTACCGGGTAGGGGCCTACGAGCAGTACTTC
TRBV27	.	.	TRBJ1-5	CASSGQSNQPQHF	TGTGCCAGCAGTGGACAGAGCAATCAGCCCCAGCATTTT
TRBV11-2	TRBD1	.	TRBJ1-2	CASSLRQGVGYTF	TGTGCCAGCAGCTTGAGACAGGGGGTAGGCTACACCTTC
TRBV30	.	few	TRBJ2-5	CAWSVRTGWETQYF	TGTGCCTGGAGTGTACGCACAGGGTGGGAGACCCAGTACTTC
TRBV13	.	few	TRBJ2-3	CASKWRRGGTDTQYF	TGTGCCAGCAAGTGGCGGAGGGGGGGGACAGATACGCAGTATTTT
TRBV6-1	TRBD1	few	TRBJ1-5	CASSGRPGQGLNQPQHF	TGTGCCAGCAGTGGACGTCCGGGACAGGGGCTCAATCAGCCCCAGCATTTT
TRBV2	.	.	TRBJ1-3	CASSLLPSGNTIYF	TGTGCCAGCAGTCTTCTACCCTCTGGAAACACCATATATTTT
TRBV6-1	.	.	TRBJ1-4	CASSNGRGNEKLFF	TGTGCCAGCAGTAACGGACGGGGTAATGAAAAACTGTTTTTT
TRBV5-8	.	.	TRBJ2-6	CASSLAGASGANVLTF	TGTGCCAGCAGCTTGGCCGGTGCGTCTGGGGCCAACGTCCTGACTTTC
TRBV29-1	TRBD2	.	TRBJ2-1	CSSTGGGGPDYNEQFF	TGCAGCTCTACGGGCGGGGGAGGCCCCGACTACAATGAGCAGTTCTTC
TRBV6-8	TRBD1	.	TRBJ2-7	CASSPRTGTTSYEQYF	TGTGCCAGCAGCCCCAGGACAGGGACCACCTCCTACGAGCAGTACTTC
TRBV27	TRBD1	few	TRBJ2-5	CASSLLDRGTQYF	TGTGCCAGCAGTTTATTAGACAGGGGGACCCAGTACTTC
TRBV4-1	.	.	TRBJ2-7	CASSPGASVYYEQYF	TGCGCCAGCAGCCCCGGGGCTAGCGTGTACTACGAGCAGTACTTC
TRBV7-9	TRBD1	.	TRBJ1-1	CASSLNRGGTLNTEAFF	TGTGCCAGCAGCTTAAACAGGGGAGGAACTTTGAACACTGAAGCTTTCTTT
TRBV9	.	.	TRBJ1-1	CASSPETVNTEAFF	TGTGCCAGCAGCCCGGAGACGGTGAACACTGAAGCTTTCTTT
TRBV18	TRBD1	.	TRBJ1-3	CASSPYGQGRFENTIYF	TGTGCCAGCTCACCATACGGACAGGGAAGGTTTGAAAACACCATATATTTT
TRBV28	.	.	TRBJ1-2	CASSLTDLANYGYTF	TGTGCCAGCAGTCTTACTGATTTAGCTAACTATGGCTACACCTTC
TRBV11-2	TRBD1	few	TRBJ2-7	CASSLDYGQGIYEQYF	TGTGCCAGCAGCTTAGATTATGGACAGGGGATCTACGAGCAGTACTTC
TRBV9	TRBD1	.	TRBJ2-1	CASSSRQGWSYNEQFF	TGTGCCAGCAGCAGCCGACAGGGTTGGTCCTACAATGAGCAGTTCTTC
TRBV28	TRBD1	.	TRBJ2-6	CASSFSRDRVLFSGANVLTF	TGTGCCAGCAGTTTCTCACGGGACAGGGTTCTTTTCTCTGGGGCCAACGTCCTGACTTTC
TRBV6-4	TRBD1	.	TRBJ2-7	CASSPGQGTYEQYF	TGTGCCAGTTCCCCGGGACAGGGGACCTACGAGCAGTACTTC
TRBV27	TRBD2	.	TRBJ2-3	CASAPSGSTQYF	TGTGCCAGCGCACCGAGCGGGAGTACGCAGTATTTT
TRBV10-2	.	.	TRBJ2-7	CASRGTGTPSYEQYF	TGCGCCAGCAGGGGAACCGGGACTCCCTCCTACGAGCAGTACTTC
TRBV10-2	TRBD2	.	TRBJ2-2	CASSERAGGTGELFF	TGCGCCAGCAGTGAGAGGGCGGGAGGCACCGGGGAGCTGTTTTTT
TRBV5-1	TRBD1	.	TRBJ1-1	CASSFQGDTEAFF	TGCGCCAGCAGCTTTCAGGGGGACACTGAAGCTTTCTTT
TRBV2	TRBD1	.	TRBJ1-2	CASHRGPDGYTF	TGTGCCAGCCACAGGGGCCCGGATGGCTACACCTTC
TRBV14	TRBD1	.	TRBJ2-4	CASSPLWGQGRNIQYF	TGTGCCAGCAGCCCGCTATGGGGACAGGGGAGGAACATTCAGTACTTC
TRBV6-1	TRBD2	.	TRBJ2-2	CASSELADTGELFF	TGTGCCAGCAGTGAACTAGCGGACACCGGGGAGCTGTTTTTT
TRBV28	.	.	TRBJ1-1	CASTTQNLNTEAFF	TGTGCCAGCACCACCCAGAATCTGAACACTGAAGCTTTCTTT
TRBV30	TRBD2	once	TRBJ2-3	CAGGSSGSRGTQYF	TGTGCCGGAGGTTCTAGCGGGAGCCGGGGTACGCAGTATTTT
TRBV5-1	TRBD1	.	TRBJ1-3	CASSGGQGIENTIYF	TGCGCCAGCAGCGGGGGACAGGGTATCGAAAACACCATATATTTT
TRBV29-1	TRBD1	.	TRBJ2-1	CSVPGTGYNEQFF	TGCAGCGTGCCGGGGACAGGGTACAATGAGCAGTTCTTC
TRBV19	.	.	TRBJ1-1	CASSIFTGNTEAFF	TGTGCCAGTAGTATCTTTACAGGGAACACTGAAGCTTTCTTT